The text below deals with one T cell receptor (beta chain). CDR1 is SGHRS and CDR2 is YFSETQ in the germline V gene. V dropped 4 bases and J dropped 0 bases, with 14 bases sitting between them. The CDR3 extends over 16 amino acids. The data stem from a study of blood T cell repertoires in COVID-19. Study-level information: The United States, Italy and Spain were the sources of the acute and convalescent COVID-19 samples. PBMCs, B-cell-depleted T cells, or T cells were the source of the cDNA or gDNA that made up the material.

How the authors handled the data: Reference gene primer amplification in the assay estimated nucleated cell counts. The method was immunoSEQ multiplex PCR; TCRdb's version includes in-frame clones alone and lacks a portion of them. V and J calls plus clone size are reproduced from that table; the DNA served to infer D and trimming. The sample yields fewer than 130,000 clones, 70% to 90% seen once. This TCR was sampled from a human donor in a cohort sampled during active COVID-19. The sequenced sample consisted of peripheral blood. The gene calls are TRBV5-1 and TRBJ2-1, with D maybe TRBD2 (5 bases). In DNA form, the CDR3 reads TGCGCCAGCAGCGATCAGCGGACCGACTCCTACAATGAGCAGTTCTTC. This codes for CASSDQRTDSYNEQFF. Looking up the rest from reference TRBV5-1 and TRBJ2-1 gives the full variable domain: KAGVTQTPRYLIKTRGQQVTLSCSPISGHRSVSWYQQTPGQGLQFLFEYFSETQRNKGNFPGRFSGRQFSNSRSEMNVSTLELGDSALYLCASSDQRTDSYNEQFFGPGTRLTVL.